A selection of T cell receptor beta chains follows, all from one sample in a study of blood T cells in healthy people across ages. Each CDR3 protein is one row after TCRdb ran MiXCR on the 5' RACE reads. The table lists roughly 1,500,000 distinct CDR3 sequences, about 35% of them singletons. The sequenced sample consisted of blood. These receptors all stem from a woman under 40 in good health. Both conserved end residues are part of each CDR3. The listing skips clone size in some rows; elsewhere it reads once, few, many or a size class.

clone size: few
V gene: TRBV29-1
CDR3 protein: CSVHPGTTTDTQYF

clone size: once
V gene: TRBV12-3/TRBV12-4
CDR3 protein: CASRYRAYSYTF

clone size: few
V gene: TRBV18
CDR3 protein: CASSRGLAGLYEQYF

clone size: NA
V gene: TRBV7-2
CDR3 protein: CARSLAGVRFDEQYF

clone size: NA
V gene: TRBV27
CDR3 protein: CASRGQAGALGGYTF

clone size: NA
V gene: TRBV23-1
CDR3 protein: CASGPPQLGTDTQYF

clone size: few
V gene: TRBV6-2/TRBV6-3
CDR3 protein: CASTIGSGLGGHEQYF

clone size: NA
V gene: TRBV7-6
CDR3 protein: CASSLEGLAGGNYEQYF

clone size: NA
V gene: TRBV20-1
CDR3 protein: CSAREDWLRYF

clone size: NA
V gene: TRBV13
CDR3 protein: CASSYRRNQETQYF

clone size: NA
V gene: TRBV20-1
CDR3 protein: CSARGQTYSSPLHF

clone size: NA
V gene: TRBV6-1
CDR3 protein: CASSAGTGTGELFF

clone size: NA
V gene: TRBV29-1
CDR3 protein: CSGGFGFYDGAGQETQYF

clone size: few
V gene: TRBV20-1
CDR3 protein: CSARERGGRYNEQFF

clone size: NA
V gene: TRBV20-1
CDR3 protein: CSARGSGSSYYGYTF

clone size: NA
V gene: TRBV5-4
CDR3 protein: CASSLAGTADINGYTF

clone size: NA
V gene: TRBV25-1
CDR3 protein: CASNAIGSDTQYF

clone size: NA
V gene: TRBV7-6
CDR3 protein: CASIARTGTEQYF

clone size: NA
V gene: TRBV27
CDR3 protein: CASSGGEVYEQYF

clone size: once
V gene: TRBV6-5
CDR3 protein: CAASASGRRETQYF

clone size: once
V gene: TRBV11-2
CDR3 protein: CASNIVGGLYEQYF

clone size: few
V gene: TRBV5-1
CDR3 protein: CASSNGEGQPQHF

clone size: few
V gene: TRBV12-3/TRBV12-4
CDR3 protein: CASSYGGNINEQFF

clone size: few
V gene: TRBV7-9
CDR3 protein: CASTRWGDGHEQYF

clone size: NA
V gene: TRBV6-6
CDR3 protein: CASSRPPIQGSGEAFF

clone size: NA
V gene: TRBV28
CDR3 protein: CASRQLAGSANEQFF

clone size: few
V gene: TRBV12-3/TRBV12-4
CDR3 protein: CASTPEIGTQYF

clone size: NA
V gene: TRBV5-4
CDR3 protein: CASSLSGLKGGYTF

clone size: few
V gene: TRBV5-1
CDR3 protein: CASSLDGGRLYNEQFF

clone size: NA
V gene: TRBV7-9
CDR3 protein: CASSPWTGGNSPLHF

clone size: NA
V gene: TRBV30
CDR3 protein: CAWRVQPSYEQYF

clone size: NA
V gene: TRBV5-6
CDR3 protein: CASTFSVNTEAFF

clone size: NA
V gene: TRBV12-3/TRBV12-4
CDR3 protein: CASSRFDTQYF

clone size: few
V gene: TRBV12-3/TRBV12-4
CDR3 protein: CASTLETGGNTIYF

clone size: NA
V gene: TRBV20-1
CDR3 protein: CSASRSRSGRGDTQYF

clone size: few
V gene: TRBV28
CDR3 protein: CASSSPGTDSTDTQYF

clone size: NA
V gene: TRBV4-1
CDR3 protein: CASSPPGGSETQYF

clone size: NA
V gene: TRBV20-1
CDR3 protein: CSATYLGGTESYEQYF

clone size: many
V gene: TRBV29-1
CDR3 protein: CSVGGRVGETQYF

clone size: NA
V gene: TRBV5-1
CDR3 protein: CASSSGGADTGELFF

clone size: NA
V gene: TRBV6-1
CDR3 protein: CASSLAGESSGANVLTF

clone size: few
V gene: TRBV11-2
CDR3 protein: CASSLEEQGPAYNEQFF

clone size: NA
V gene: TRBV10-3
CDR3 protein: CAITGEGLYGYTF